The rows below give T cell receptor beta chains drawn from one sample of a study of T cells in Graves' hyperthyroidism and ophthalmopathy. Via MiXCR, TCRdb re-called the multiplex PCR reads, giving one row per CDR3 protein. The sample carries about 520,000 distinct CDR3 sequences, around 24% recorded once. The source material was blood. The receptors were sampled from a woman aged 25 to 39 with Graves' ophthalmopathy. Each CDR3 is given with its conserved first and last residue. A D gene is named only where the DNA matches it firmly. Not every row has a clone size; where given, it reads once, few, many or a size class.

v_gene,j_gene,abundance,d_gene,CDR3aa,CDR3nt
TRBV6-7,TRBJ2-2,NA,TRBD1,CASSYPAQGLVANTGELFF,TGTGCCAGCAGTTACCCGGCACAGGGGCTCGTAGCGAACACCGGGGAGCTGTTTTTT
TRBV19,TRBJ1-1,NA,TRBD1,CASSSMDRGPPEAFF,TGTGCCAGTAGTTCCATGGACAGGGGTCCGCCTGAAGCTTTCTTT
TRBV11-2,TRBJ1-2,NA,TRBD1,CASSSRGEEANYGYTF,TGTGCCAGCAGCTCCAGGGGGGAGGAGGCTAACTATGGCTACACCTTC
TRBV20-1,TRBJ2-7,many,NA,CSARDLGGGAGDEQYF,TGCAGTGCTAGAGATCTTGGCGGGGGAGCAGGGGACGAGCAGTACTTC
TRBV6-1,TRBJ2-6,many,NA,CASNSGRSSGANVLTF,TGTGCCAGCAACTCGGGACGTTCCTCTGGGGCCAACGTCCTGACTTTC
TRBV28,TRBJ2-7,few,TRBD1,CASSPGGLNHGEQYF,TGTGCCAGCAGTCCAGGGGGCCTCAACCACGGCGAGCAGTACTTC
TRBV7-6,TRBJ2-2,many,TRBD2,CASSLRLAGTGELFF,TGTGCCAGCAGCTTAAGACTAGCGGGCACCGGGGAGCTGTTTTTT
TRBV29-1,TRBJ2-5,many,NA,CSVAPQETQYF,TGCAGCGTTGCCCCTCAAGAGACCCAGTACTTC
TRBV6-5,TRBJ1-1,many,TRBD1,CASSYSTGAEAFF,TGTGCCAGCAGTTACTCGACAGGGGCTGAAGCTTTCTTT
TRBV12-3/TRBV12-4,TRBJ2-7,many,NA,CASSVAALYEQYF,TGTGCCAGCAGTGTGGCTGCCCTCTACGAGCAGTACTTC
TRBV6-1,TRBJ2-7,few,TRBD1,CASSRGQGDEQYF,TGTGCCAGCAGTCGTGGACAGGGAGACGAGCAGTACTTC
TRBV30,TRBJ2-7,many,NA,CAWGRAIPYEQYF,TGTGCCTGGGGCCGAGCAATTCCCTACGAGCAGTACTTC
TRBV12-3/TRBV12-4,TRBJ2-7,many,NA,CASRAGDSYEQYF,TGTGCCAGCAGGGCCGGGGACTCCTACGAGCAGTACTTC
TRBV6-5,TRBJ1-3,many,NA,CASSYSERSGNTIYF,TGTGCCAGCAGTTACTCGGAACGCTCTGGAAACACCATATATTTT
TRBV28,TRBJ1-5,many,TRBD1,CASSLSGGQGNSQPQHF,TGTGCCAGCAGTTTATCGGGGGGACAGGGGAATTCACAGCCCCAGCATTTT
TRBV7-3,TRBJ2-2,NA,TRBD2,CASSRTGLPNTGELFF,TGTGCCAGCAGCCGAACGGGACTACCCAACACCGGGGAGCTGTTTTTT
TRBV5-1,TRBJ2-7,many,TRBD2,CASSLLLAGDYEQYF,TGCGCCAGCAGCTTACTTCTAGCGGGGGACTACGAGCAGTACTTC
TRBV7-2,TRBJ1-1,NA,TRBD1,CASSQRQGMNTEAFF,TGTGCCAGCAGCCAACGACAGGGCATGAACACTGAAGCTTTCTTT
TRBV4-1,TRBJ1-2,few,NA,CASSQDWPQTVDYGFTF,TGCGCCAGCAGCCAAGATTGGCCCCAAACAGTAGACTATGGCTTCACCTTC
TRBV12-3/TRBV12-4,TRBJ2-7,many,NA,CASSKGSEGGGYYEQYF,TGTGCCAGCAGTAAGGGATCCGAGGGAGGAGGCTACTACGAGCAGTACTTC
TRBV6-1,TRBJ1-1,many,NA,CASSPLQGGRNTEAFF,TGTGCCAGCAGTCCCCTCCAGGGAGGGCGGAACACTGAAGCTTTCTTT
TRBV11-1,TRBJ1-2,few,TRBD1,CASRGGQGSFPYGYTF,TGTGCCAGCAGGGGGGGACAGGGCAGTTTCCCCTATGGCTACACCTTC
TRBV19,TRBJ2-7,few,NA,CASSPGVTYEQYF,TGTGCCAGTAGTCCGGGGGTTACCTACGAGCAGTACTTC
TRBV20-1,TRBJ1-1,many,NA,CSEGGEYTEAFF,TGCAGTGAAGGGGGGGAATACACTGAAGCTTTCTTT
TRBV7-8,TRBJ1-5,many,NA,CAGSLAVLSNQPQHF,TGTGCCGGCAGCCTAGCAGTTCTTAGCAATCAGCCCCAGCATTTT
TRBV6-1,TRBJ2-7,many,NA,CASIPGTFTYEQYF,TGTGCCAGCATCCCCGGGACGTTCACCTACGAGCAGTACTTC
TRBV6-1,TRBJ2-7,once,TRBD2,CASTGGGASYEQYF,TGTGCCAGCACCGGGGGAGGGGCTTCCTACGAGCAGTACTTC
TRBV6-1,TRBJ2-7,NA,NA,CASTEQGHYEQYF,TGTGCCAGCACGGAACAGGGACACTACGAGCAGTACTTC
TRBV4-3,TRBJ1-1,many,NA,CASSVDRTEAFF,TGCGCCAGCAGCGTTGACAGGACGGAAGCTTTCTTT
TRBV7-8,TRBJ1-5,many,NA,CASSSTPDEKPQHF,TGTGCCAGCAGCTCCACACCGGACGAAAAGCCCCAGCATTTT
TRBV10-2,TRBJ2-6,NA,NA,CASRESPGANVLTF,TGCGCCAGCCGTGAATCCCCTGGGGCCAACGTCCTGACTTTC
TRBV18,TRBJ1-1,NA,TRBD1,CASSPPGTGGTEAFF,TGTGCCAGCTCACCCCCCGGGACAGGGGGGACTGAAGCTTTCTTT
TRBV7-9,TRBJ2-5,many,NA,CASSFTLGYQETQYF,TGTGCCAGCAGCTTTACCCTGGGGTACCAAGAGACCCAGTACTTC
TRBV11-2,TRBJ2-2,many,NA,CASSPTNTGELFF,TGTGCCAGCAGCCCTACGAACACCGGGGAGCTGTTTTTT
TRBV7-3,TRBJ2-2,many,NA,CASSTPTGELFF,TGTGCCAGCAGCACCCCCACCGGGGAGCTGTTTTTT
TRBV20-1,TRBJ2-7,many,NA,CSTLGAGSSSYEQYF,TGCAGCACACTGGGGGCAGGGTCTAGCTCCTACGAGCAGTACTTC
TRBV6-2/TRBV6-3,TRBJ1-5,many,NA,CASTFGLGQPQHF,TGTGCCAGCACCTTCGGGTTAGGTCAGCCCCAGCATTTT
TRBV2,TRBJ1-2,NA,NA,CASSPSSHGYTF,TGTGCCAGCAGTCCAAGCTCCCATGGCTACACCTTC
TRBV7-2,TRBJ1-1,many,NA,CASSFYQSTEAFF,TGTGCCAGCAGCTTTTATCAGTCTACTGAAGCTTTCTTT
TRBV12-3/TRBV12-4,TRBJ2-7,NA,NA,CASSLVFPIWGQYF,TGTGCCAGCAGTTTGGTGTTTCCGATATGGGGGCAGTACTTC
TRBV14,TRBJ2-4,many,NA,CASSQGAGFANIQYF,TGTGCCAGCAGCCAAGGGGCAGGGTTTGCAAACATTCAGTACTTC
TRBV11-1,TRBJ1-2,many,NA,CASSLGLRGLDYGYTF,TGTGCCAGCAGCTTAGGCCTCAGGGGTCTAGACTATGGCTACACCTTC
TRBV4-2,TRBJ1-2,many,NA,CASSQTTGFNYGYTF,TGTGCCAGCAGCCAAACGACCGGATTTAACTATGGCTACACCTTC
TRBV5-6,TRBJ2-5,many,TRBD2,CASSLDSGGQETQYF,TGTGCCAGCAGCTTGGACTCGGGGGGGCAAGAGACCCAGTACTTC
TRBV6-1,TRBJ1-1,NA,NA,CASSEVRTTNTEAFF,TGTGCCAGCAGTGAAGTGAGGACAACGAACACTGAAGCTTTCTTT
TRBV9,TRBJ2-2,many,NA,CASSVDPPNTGELFF,TGTGCCAGCAGCGTAGACCCCCCGAACACCGGGGAGCTGTTTTTT
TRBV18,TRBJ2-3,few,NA,CASSPFTDTQYF,TGTGCCAGCTCACCCTTCACAGATACGCAGTATTTT